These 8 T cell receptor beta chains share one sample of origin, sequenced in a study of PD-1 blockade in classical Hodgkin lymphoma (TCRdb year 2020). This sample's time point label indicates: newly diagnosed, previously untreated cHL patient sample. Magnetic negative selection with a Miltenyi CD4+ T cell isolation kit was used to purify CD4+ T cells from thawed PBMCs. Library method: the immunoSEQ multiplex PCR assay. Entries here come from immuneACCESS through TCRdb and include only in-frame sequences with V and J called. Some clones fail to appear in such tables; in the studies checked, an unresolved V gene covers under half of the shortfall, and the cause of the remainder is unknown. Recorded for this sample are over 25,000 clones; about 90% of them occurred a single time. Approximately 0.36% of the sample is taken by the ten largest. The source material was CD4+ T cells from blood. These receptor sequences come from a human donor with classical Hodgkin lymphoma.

The CDR3 region is CASRNYGTGAGNEQFF. Here the CDR3 DNA reads TGTGCCAGCAGGAACTACGGGACAGGGGCCGGCAATGAGCAGTTCTTC. This sequence joins TRBV13 and TRBJ2-1; 10 nucleotides match TRBD1. With V trimmed by 6 bases and J by 6 bases, 11 bases remained unmatched. CDR1 and CDR2 (germline): PRHDT, FYEKMQ (reference sequence). The CDR3 runs 16 residues. Variable domain in full (rest from reference TRBV13 and TRBJ2-1): AAGVIQSPRHLIKEKRETATLKCYPIPRHDTVYWYQQGPGQDPQFLISFYEKMQSDKGSIPDRFSAQQFSDYHSELNMSSLELGDSALYFCASRNYGTGAGNEQFFGPGTRLTVL.

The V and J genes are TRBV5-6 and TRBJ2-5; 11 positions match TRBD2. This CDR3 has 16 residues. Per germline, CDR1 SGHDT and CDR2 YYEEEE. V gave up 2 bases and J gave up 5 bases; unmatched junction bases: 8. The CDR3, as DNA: TGTGCCAGCAGCTTCTCAACTAGCGGGAGTTTGGAGACCCAGTACTTC. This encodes CASSFSTSGSLETQYF. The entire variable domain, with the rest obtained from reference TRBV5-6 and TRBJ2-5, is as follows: DAGVTQSPTHLIKTRGQQVTLRCSPKSGHDTVSWYQQALGQGPQFIFQYYEEEERQRGNFPDRFSGHQFPNYSSELNVNALLLGDSALYLCASSFSTSGSLETQYFGPGTRLLVL.

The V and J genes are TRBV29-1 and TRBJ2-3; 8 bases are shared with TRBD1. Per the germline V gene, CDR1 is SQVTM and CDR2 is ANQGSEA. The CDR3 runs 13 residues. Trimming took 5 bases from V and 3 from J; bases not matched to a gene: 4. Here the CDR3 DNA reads TGCAGCGTTAAGCGGACAGGGACAGATACGCAGTATTTT. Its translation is CSVKRTGTDTQYF.

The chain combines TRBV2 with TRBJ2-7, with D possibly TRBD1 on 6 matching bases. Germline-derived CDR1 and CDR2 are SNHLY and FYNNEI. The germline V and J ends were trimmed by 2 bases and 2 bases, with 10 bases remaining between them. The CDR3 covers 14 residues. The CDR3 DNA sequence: TGTGCCAGCAGTGAACAGGGGAGTACCTACGAGCAGTACTTC. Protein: CASSEQGSTYEQYF.

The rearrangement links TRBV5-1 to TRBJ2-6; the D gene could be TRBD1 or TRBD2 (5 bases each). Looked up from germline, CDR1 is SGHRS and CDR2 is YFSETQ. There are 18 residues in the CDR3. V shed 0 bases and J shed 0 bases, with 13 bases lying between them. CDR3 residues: CASSLVGTVNSGANVLTF. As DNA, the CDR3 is TGCGCCAGCAGCTTGGTCGGGACGGTAAACTCTGGGGCCAACGTCCTGACTTTC.

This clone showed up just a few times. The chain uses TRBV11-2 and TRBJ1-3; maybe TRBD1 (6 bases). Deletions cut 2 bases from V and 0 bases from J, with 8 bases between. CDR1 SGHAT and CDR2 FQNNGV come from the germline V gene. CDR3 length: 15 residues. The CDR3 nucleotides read TGTGCCAGCAGCTTACAAGGGGGCTCTGGAAACACCATATATTTT. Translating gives CASSLQGGSGNTIYF.

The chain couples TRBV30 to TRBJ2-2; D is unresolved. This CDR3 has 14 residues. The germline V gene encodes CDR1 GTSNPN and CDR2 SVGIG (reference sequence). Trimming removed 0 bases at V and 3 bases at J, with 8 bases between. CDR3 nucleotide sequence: TGTGCCTGGAGTGTAGGCGGAGACACCGGGGAGCTGTTTTTT. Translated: CAWSVGGDTGELFF.

CDR3 loop: CAWSPGANEKLFF. The CDR3 DNA follows: TGTGCCTGGAGTCCGGGGGCGAATGAAAAACTGTTTTTT. V usage is TRBV30 and J usage is TRBJ1-4; a weak D match, TRBD1 (6 bases). V lost 2 bases and J 5 bases, leaving 9 bases between the germline ends. The germline gives CDR1 GTSNPN, CDR2 SVGIG (reference sequence). The CDR3 is 13 amino acids.